This record covers a single T cell receptor (beta chain). What it binds is not known. Profiling relied on immunoSEQ multiplex PCR, and the TCRdb table lists in-frame clones only, not all of them. The sample records around 110,000 clones, just over 90% being singletons. This specimen comes from a study of T cell responses to AZD1222 COVID-19 vaccine. Overall study results and limits: Receipt of two AZD1222 doses was followed by a rise in Spike-specific TCR breadth and depth. Researchers took repertoire samples only after the peak T cell response had come. Per reports, nearly half of all spike-specific TCRs target regions that are unmutated in variants.

This CDR3 has 15 residues. CDR1 is PRHDT, CDR2 FYEKMQ, per germline (reference sequence). The trim removed 3 bases at V and 3 bases at J, leaving 5 bases unmatched. Investigators merged groups given second doses at roughly 4 or roughly 12 weeks. The J gene is TRBJ2-1, the V gene TRBV13, with 7 bases identical to TRBD1. The receptor comes from an adult who received the AZD1222 COVID-19 vaccine. The source material was peripheral blood, sampled 28 days after the second AZD1222 dose. The CDR3 nucleotides read TGTGCCAGCAGCTTTAGACAGGGTCTCTACAATGAGCAGTTCTTC. Amino acids: CASSFRQGLYNEQFF. Combining the CDR3 with reference TRBV13 and TRBJ2-1 gives the whole variable domain AAGVIQSPRHLIKEKRETATLKCYPIPRHDTVYWYQQGPGQDPQFLISFYEKMQSDKGSIPDRFSAQQFSDYHSELNMSSLELGDSALYFCASSFRQGLYNEQFFGPGTRLTVL.